The sequence of this T cell receptor beta chain was determined in a study of CD8+CD57+ T cells in acquired aplastic anemia. Study-level results: About 30 CD8+ CDR3 sequences occurred in both the patients and the controls. In CD8+ cells, Simpson's diversity showed no significant difference between patients and controls.

Profiling that covered TCR beta VDJ and CDR3 relied on genomic DNA as its template. TCRdb re-called the reads through MiXCR, storing one row per CDR3 protein. The sample yields 150,000 to 160,000 distinct CDR3 sequences, roughly 54% seen once. This clonotype was recorded many times. The antigen is unknown. Per the germline V gene, CDR1 is MNHEY and CDR2 is SVGAGI. Trimming at V came to 0 bases and at J to 2 bases, leaving 1 base not matched to a gene. There are 15 residues in the CDR3. It was patients with CD8+CD57+ cell expansion by flow cytometry who were chosen for sequencing. Severe acquired aplastic anemia was present in all patients. At the time of blood sampling, patients had not yet received any therapy.

This chain links TRBV6-5 with TRBJ2-1, with 7 nucleotides matching TRBD2. The clonotype was recovered from a human donor with aplastic anemia. Material for sequencing was sorted CD4+, CD8+, or CD8+CD57+ T cells (not recorded which) from PBMCs. The CDR3 reads CASSYSSGAYNEQFF. The DNA for the CDR3 is TGTGCCAGCAGTTACTCGAGCGGGGCCTACAATGAGCAGTTCTTC.